Below, one T cell receptor (beta chain) is given with its context. The antigen remains undetermined. This sample stems from a study of CD8 T cells in ankylosing spondylitis. Whole-study results and caveats: Reactive arthritis synovial fluid and blood previously showed some of these motif variants. Matched ankylosing spondylitis synovial fluid reportedly contained a significantly enriched population of disease-linked clones.

Using its own MiXCR run on the 5' RACE reads, TCRdb lists one record per CDR3 protein. The sample consists of about 360,000 distinct CDR3 sequences, 20% of them appearing once. Material for sequencing was blood, either unsorted or a sorted T cell fraction (not recorded which). This TCR derives from a male donor with ankylosing spondylitis or in good health (not recorded which).

CDR3 DNA sequence: TGTGCCAGCAGTGTTTTGGGGGGGGCGAATGAGCAGTTCTTC. Its protein is CASSVLGGANEQFF. This chain joins TRBV28 and TRBJ2-1; TRBD2 might be the D (7 bases). The V end was cut by 5 bases, the J end by 7 bases, with 15 bases between. CDR1 and CDR2 from the germline V gene are MDHEN and SYDVKM. The CDR3 is made up of 14 amino acids.